One and the same sample provided the 28 T cell receptor beta chains below, sequenced in a study of somatic mutations in cytotoxic T cells in rheumatoid arthritis. Assay: immunoSEQ multiplex PCR; the TCRdb copy retains only in-frame clones and omits some. Of about 10,000 clones in the sample, 85% were seen once. The material sequenced was CD8+ T cells sorted from blood. The source is an adult with rheumatoid arthritis.

The chain has TRBV5-1 and TRBJ2-5, with 8 bases identical to TRBD2. CDR3 length equals 14 residues. Per germline, CDR1 SGHRS and CDR2 YFSETQ. V dropped 0 bases and J dropped 7; count of bases not matched to a gene: 5. The CDR3, as DNA: TGCGCCAGCAGCTTGGGTCTAGCGGGCGGGACCCAGTACTTC. This sequence encodes CASSLGLAGGTQYF.

This chain uses TRBV25-1 with TRBJ2-3; TRBD1 or TRBD2 may be the D gene (6 bases each). V was shortened by 4 bases and J by 6 bases, with 14 bases between the two germline ends. Germline CDR1 reads MGHDK; CDR2 reads SYGVNS. This CDR3 is 14 amino acids long. The CDR3 sequence: CASSVGGARDTQYF. The CDR3 bases are TGTGCCAGCAGTGTGGGGGGCGCGAGGGATACGCAGTATTTT.

This chain joins TRBV2 and TRBJ2-7, with 9 bases lining up with TRBD1. This CDR3 is built from 14 residues. Per the germline V gene, CDR1 is SNHLY and CDR2 is FYNNEI. With 7 bases clipped from V and 4 bases from J, the junction kept 8 bases outside the gene matches. The CDR3 region is CASTHRQGGYEQYF. The CDR3 nucleotides are TGTGCCAGCACACACAGACAGGGGGGGTACGAGCAGTACTTC.

V is TRBV5-8 and J is TRBJ1-2, with D maybe TRBD1 (5 bases). The CDR3 covers 15 residues. With 0 bases removed from V and 7 bases from J, the gap between germline ends came to 16 bases. Germline CDR1 SGHTS, CDR2 YDEGEE. CDR3 DNA sequence: TGTGCCAGCAGCTTGGGTTTTGGGGGAAATTCTGGCTACACCTTC. Its protein product is CASSLGFGGNSGYTF.

This sequence joins TRBV7-9 and TRBJ2-7; D unclear. The ends were cut back, 7 bases at V and 4 bases at J, with 8 bases in the middle. This CDR3 has 11 amino acids. Germline V CDR1 and CDR2: SEHNR, FQNEAQ (reference sequence). In DNA form, the CDR3 reads TGTGCCAGCACCCTCAGATACGAGCAGTACTTC. Its translation: CASTLRYEQYF.

CDR3 DNA: TGTGCCAGCAGCTTACTGACAGGGAGGGCCATGAACACTGAAGCTTTCTTT. It yields the protein CASSLLTGRAMNTEAFF. The chain joins TRBV7-6 to TRBJ1-1, with TRBD1 matching 7 bases. In germline, CDR1 is SGHVS, CDR2 FNYEAQ. The CDR3 sequence is 17 residues long. V shed 2 bases and J 0 bases; nucleotides not matched to a gene: 9.

The CDR3 reads CASSFSGGSSYNEQFF. CDR3 nucleotide sequence: TGCGCCAGCAGCTTCTCTGGCGGGAGCTCCTACAATGAGCAGTTCTTC. The chain employs TRBV5-1 and TRBJ2-1, with 7 bases aligning to TRBD2. The ends lost 2 bases at V and 0 bases at J; junction bases unmatched: 5. CDR1 SGHRS and CDR2 YFSETQ come from the germline V gene. This CDR3 spans 16 amino acids.

The rearrangement links TRBV5-1 to TRBJ1-1; possibly TRBD1 for D (5 bases). Trimming left V 0 bases short and J 11 bases short, with 11 bases between. The CDR3 has 12 amino acids. Germline V gene data show CDR1 as SGHRS and CDR2 as YFSETQ. For the CDR3, the DNA is TGCGCCAGCAGCTTGGAAGGGGTGGTGGCTTTCTTT. Residues: CASSLEGVVAFF.

The chain is built from TRBV7-9 and TRBJ2-5; 9 positions match TRBD1. The CDR3 spans 16 residues. Germline lookup yields CDR1 SEHNR and CDR2 FQNEAQ (reference sequence). After removal of 2 bases from V and 2 bases from J, the junction contained 6 bases not matched to a gene. The DNA for the CDR3 is TGTGCCAGCAGCTTAATAGACAGGGGGATACAAGAGACCCAGTACTTC. Its translation is CASSLIDRGIQETQYF.

The rearrangement uses TRBV9 and TRBJ2-5; D is perhaps TRBD2 (7 bases). CDR3 length: 17 amino acids. Germline V gene data show CDR1 as SGDLS and CDR2 as YYNGEE. The V end lost 4 bases, the J end lost 1 base, and 20 bases lay between the germline ends. The CDR3, as DNA: TGTGCCAGCAGCCAGTGGGGGGGCGCATCCCCCCAAGAGACCCAGTACTTC. This translates into CASSQWGGASPQETQYF.

The genes are TRBV5-1 and TRBJ2-7, with D perhaps being TRBD1 or TRBD2 (5 bases each). Germline V gene sequence: CDR1 SGHRS, CDR2 YFSETQ. Deletions cut 4 bases from V and 3 bases from J, with 14 bases between. CDR3 length: 14 residues. CDR3 coding DNA: TGCGCCAGCAGCCTCTCGTGGGGGAACTACGAGCAGTACTTC. Encoded protein: CASSLSWGNYEQYF.

This clone was observed once. V usage is TRBV2 and J usage is TRBJ2-3; weak D call: TRBD2 (6 bases). The CDR3 is 16 residues long. Trimming took off 4 bases at V and 4 bases at J, with 18 bases between the two ends. CDR1 is SNHLY and CDR2 is FYNNEI in the germline V gene. The CDR3 DNA reads TGTGCCAGCAGTGCGGCGGGGCCCTTTTTCCCAGATACGCAGTATTTT. It specifies CASSAAGPFFPDTQYF.

This clone has just a few counts. The chain carries TRBV19 and TRBJ2-2, with D possibly TRBD2 on 5 matching bases. This CDR3 is built from 12 residues. V lost 11 bases and J lost 7, with 14 bases in between. Germline V gene lookup returns CDR1 LNHDA and CDR2 SQIVND (reference sequence). CDR3 nucleotide sequence: TGTGCCTCCCTAGCCTTGAGCGGGGAGCTGTTTTTT. It encodes CASLALSGELFF.

J is TRBJ2-7 and V is TRBV7-9, with D perhaps matching TRBD1 (5 bases). The germline V and J ends were trimmed by 5 bases and 2 bases, with 7 bases remaining between them. There are 12 residues in the CDR3. CDR1 is SEHNR, CDR2 FQNEAQ, per germline (reference sequence). CDR3 bases: TGTGCCAGCAGCCTAGGGGCCTACGAGCAGTACTTC. Amino acids: CASSLGAYEQYF.

This chain uses TRBV13 with TRBJ2-1; a possible D gene is TRBD2 (6 bases). Germline CDR1 is PRHDT and CDR2 is FYEKMQ (reference sequence). Trimming took 5 bases from V and 6 from J, leaving 17 bases between them. The CDR3 extends over 15 amino acids. CDR3 sequence: CASSKLAKTLNEQFF. The CDR3 coding sequence is TGTGCCAGCAGCAAGCTAGCGAAGACCCTCAATGAGCAGTTCTTC.

This clone was observed a few times. The rearrangement uses TRBV12-5 and TRBJ1-2; 8 bases are a match to TRBD1. V was clipped by 6 bases and J by 8 bases; unmatched bases: 8. The CDR3 extends over 13 amino acids. CDR1 is LGHNT and CDR2 is FRNRAP in the germline V gene. The CDR3 is CASGSDRGNGYTF. In nucleotides, the CDR3 is TGTGCTAGTGGCTCTGACAGGGGAAACGGCTACACCTTC.

This chain connects TRBV11-1 to TRBJ2-3, with 7 bases identical to TRBD2. Germline assignment: CDR1 SGHAT and CDR2 FQDESV (reference sequence). The CDR3 runs to 14 residues. Trimming cost V 3 bases and J 0 bases; bases outside gene matches: 0. CDR3 sequence reads: CASSLRGSTDTQYF. The CDR3, as DNA: TGTGCCAGCAGCTTGCGGGGGAGCACAGATACGCAGTATTTT. Drawing the rest from reference TRBV11-1 and TRBJ2-3, the complete variable domain is EAEVAQSPRYKITEKSQAVAFWCDPISGHATLYWYRQILGQGPELLVQFQDESVVDDSQLPKDRFSAERLKGVDSTLKIQPAELGDSAMYLCASSLRGSTDTQYFGPGTRLTVL.

The rearrangement links TRBV18 to TRBJ1-1, with D maybe TRBD1 (6 bases). The CDR3 consists of 15 residues. The germline V and J ends were trimmed by 5 bases and 0 bases, with 13 bases remaining between them. The germline V gene encodes CDR1 KGHSH and CDR2 LQKENI. CDR3 sequence reads: CASSTGTPMNTEAFF. The CDR3 nucleotides read TGTGCCAGCTCAACGGGGACACCTATGAACACTGAAGCTTTCTTT.

V is TRBV7-2 and J is TRBJ2-3; no clear D gene. The CDR3 extends over 15 amino acids. Trimming stripped 1 base from V and 2 bases from J, with 10 bases between. Looked up from germline, CDR1 is SGHTA and CDR2 is FQGNSA. The CDR3 sequence is CASSLGFVATDTQYF. The CDR3 DNA follows: TGTGCCAGCAGCTTAGGCTTCGTAGCCACAGATACGCAGTATTTT.

This clone came up a few times. The chain has TRBV11-2 and TRBJ1-2; 8 positions agree with TRBD1. CDR1 and CDR2 from the germline V gene are SGHAT and FQNNGV. The CDR3 length is 15 residues. The V and J ends lost 1 base and 4 bases, in that order; junction bases with no gene match: 5. DNA of the CDR3: TGTGCCAGCAGCTTAGGGGGACAGGCGGTCTATGGCTACACCTTC. Protein sequence: CASSLGGQAVYGYTF.

This clone was found once. This chain connects TRBV18 to TRBJ2-5; 9 bases are shared with TRBD2. V dropped 2 bases and J dropped 5; count of bases not matched to a gene: 3. CDR3 length: 14 residues. Per germline, CDR1 KGHSH and CDR2 LQKENI. The CDR3 bases are TGTGCCAGCTCACCAGCGGGGGGGCATGAGACCCAGTACTTC. Translating it yields CASSPAGGHETQYF.

This rearrangement joins TRBV6-5 to TRBJ1-1, with D possibly matching TRBD1 (6 bases). CDR1 MNHEY and CDR2 SVGAGI come from the germline V gene. Trimming removed 0 bases from V and 1 base from J, with 9 bases in between. This CDR3 region has 15 residues. CDR3 in amino acids: CASSYSTTGNTEAFF. Here the CDR3 DNA reads TGTGCCAGCAGTTACTCTACGACAGGGAACACTGAAGCTTTCTTT.

This chain links TRBV5-1 with TRBJ1-3; the D is unclear. Germline loops: CDR1 SGHRS, CDR2 YFSETQ. The CDR3 contains 16 residues. V was trimmed by 4 bases and J by 0 bases, leaving 14 bases between them. CDR3 sequence (DNA): TGCGCCAGCAGCCCCCTGGACCGGAGCTCTGGAAACACCATATATTTT. The encoded protein is CASSPLDRSSGNTIYF. The full variable domain, in which reference TRBV5-1 and TRBJ1-3 provide the parts outside the CDR3, is KAGVTQTPRYLIKTRGQQVTLSCSPISGHRSVSWYQQTPGQGLQFLFEYFSETQRNKGNFPGRFSGRQFSNSRSEMNVSTLELGDSALYLCASSPLDRSSGNTIYFGEGSWLTVV.

The table lists this clone with a few counts. V is TRBV7-9 and J is TRBJ1-1; TRBD1 agrees at 8 bases. Germline CDR1 and CDR2: SEHNR and FQNEAQ (reference sequence). The CDR3 runs to 14 residues. The V gene end was trimmed by 3 bases and the J gene end by 4 bases; junction bases not matched to a gene: 4. The CDR3 DNA reads TGTGCCAGCAGCTTTACAGGACAGGGCACTGAAGCTTTCTTT. Protein sequence: CASSFTGQGTEAFF.

This sequence joins TRBV25-1 and TRBJ2-7, with a tentative D call TRBD2 (6 bases). The germline CDR1 and CDR2 sequences are MGHDK and SYGVNS. Trimming stripped 6 bases from V and 5 bases from J, with 17 bases between. The CDR3 runs to 14 residues. CDR3 residues: CASSLKNGGDEQYF. In DNA form, the CDR3 reads TGTGCCAGCAGCTTGAAGAACGGAGGGGACGAGCAGTACTTC.

The chain combines TRBV4-1 with TRBJ2-1; 14 nucleotides agree with TRBD2. This CDR3 contains 16 residues. Trimming cost V 6 bases and J 10 bases; bases outside gene matches: 11. The V gene's germline CDR1 is MGHRA and CDR2 YSYEKL. The CDR3 sequence: CASRVRLAGGTREQFF. The CDR3 DNA reads as TGCGCCAGCAGAGTCCGACTAGCGGGAGGGACGAGGGAGCAGTTCTTC.

Comments on this clone: This sample includes further DNA sequences coding for the same CDR3. The chain recombines TRBV5-6 with TRBJ2-1, with 8 bases identical to TRBD2. This CDR3 comprises 14 residues. Germline V gene data show CDR1 as SGHDT and CDR2 as YYEEEE. The V and J ends lost 1 base and 3 bases, in that order; junction bases with no gene match: 0. CDR3 region: CASSLTSGYNEQFF. The DNA for the CDR3 is TGTGCCAGCAGCTTGACTAGCGGCTACAATGAGCAGTTCTTC.

The chain has TRBV6-5 and TRBJ2-7; a possible D gene is TRBD2 (6 bases). The CDR3 loop spans 11 amino acids. V was shortened by 2 bases and J by 7 bases, with 6 bases between the two germline ends. The V gene's germline CDR1 is MNHEY and CDR2 SVGAGI. The CDR3 DNA reads TGTGCCAGCAGTTACGGGGGGGAGCAGTACTTC. This translates into CASSYGGEQYF.